The 10 T cell receptor beta chains below all came from one sample that was sequenced in a study of blood T cell repertoires in COVID-19 (dated by TCRdb to about 2020). The protocol used for the library was the immunoSEQ multiplex PCR assay. This is the immuneACCESS table as TCRdb keeps it, with only in-frame sequences that have V and J called. A part of the clones is gone; compared with another copy, unresolved V genes explain less than half, and the rest is unexplained. Recorded for this sample are fewer than 300,000 clones; 80% to 95% of them occurred a single time. The ten largest clones represent about 2.5% of the sample. The sequencing sample was made of peripheral blood. These receptor sequences come from a person aged 18 to 29 with COVID-19, enrolled during active disease.

This clone showed up just a few times. The chain couples TRBV19 to TRBJ1-1; 7 bases match TRBD1. The CDR3 covers 16 residues. Germline CDR1 LNHDA, CDR2 SQIVND (reference sequence). The V gene end was trimmed by 5 bases and the J gene end by 6 bases; junction bases not matched to a gene: 15. The DNA of the CDR3 is TGTGCCAGTAGTCCCCTTTACGACAGGGAATTCTCTGAAGCTTTCTTT. Translation gives CASSPLYDREFSEAFF.

The chain uses TRBV19 and TRBJ2-7; D not resolved. This CDR3 is built from 12 residues. The V end was cut by 4 bases, the J end by 6 bases, with 10 bases between. Germline CDR1 LNHDA, CDR2 SQIVND (reference sequence). The CDR3 DNA is TGTGCCAGTAGTACCCCCGGTCTCGAGCAGTACTTC. Residues: CASSTPGLEQYF.

The chain couples TRBV7-8 to TRBJ1-2, with 9 bases identical to TRBD1. The CDR3 length is 14 residues. V dropped 4 bases and J dropped 8; count of bases not matched to a gene: 8. The germline V gene has CDR1 SGHVS and CDR2 FQNEAQ. For the CDR3, the DNA is TGTGCCAGCAGCTCCCTCACAGGGGGCAGGGGCTACACCTTC. The encoded protein is CASSSLTGGRGYTF.

The V call is TRBV10-3, the J call TRBJ2-2, with 7 bases matching TRBD1. Unmatched junction bases numbered 13, after V lost 11 bases and J lost 4 bases. The CDR3 consists of 15 residues. Germline lookup yields CDR1 ENHRY and CDR2 SYGVKD. CDR3 protein: CALGEQGLGTGELFF. Here the CDR3 DNA reads TGTGCCCTCGGGGAACAGGGGCTAGGCACCGGGGAGCTGTTTTTT.

V is TRBV18 and J is TRBJ2-2, with TRBD2 matching over 11 bases. The CDR3 extends over 17 amino acids. Trimming took 4 bases from V and 1 from J; bases not matched to a gene: 5. From germline, CDR1 is KGHSH and CDR2 LQKENI. The CDR3 coding sequence is TGTGCCAGCTCACTCTCGACTAGCGGGATGAACACCGGGGAGCTGTTTTTT. Amino acids: CASSLSTSGMNTGELFF.

The genes are TRBV29-1 and TRBJ2-7; unclear D gene. The CDR3 runs 14 residues. V gave up 0 bases and J gave up 0 bases, with 9 bases separating them. Germline V gives CDR1 SQVTM, CDR2 ANQGSEA. CDR3 amino acids: CSVEDYSSSYEQYF. DNA for the CDR3: TGCAGCGTTGAAGATTATTCCAGCTCCTACGAGCAGTACTTC.

V gene TRBV7-9 combines with J gene TRBJ1-1, with D unclear. The CDR3 spans 15 residues. V was clipped by 5 bases and J by 7 bases, with 20 bases between them. Germline assignment: CDR1 SEHNR and CDR2 FQNEAQ (reference sequence). The CDR3 bases are TGTGCCAGCAGCCCAACCGGGTTCGGGAGAGATGAAGCTTTCTTT. It encodes CASSPTGFGRDEAFF.

The rearrangement links TRBV5-4 to TRBJ2-5; D gene uncertain. From germline, CDR1 is SGHNT and CDR2 YYREEE (reference sequence). There are 12 residues in the CDR3. Deletions cut 4 bases from V and 3 bases from J, with 7 bases between. The CDR3, as DNA: TGTGCCAGCAGCCTCACGGAAGAGACCCAGTACTTC. This gives the protein CASSLTEETQYF.

J is TRBJ1-5 and V is TRBV5-5; 8 bases align to TRBD1. Trimming took 4 bases from V and 1 from J; bases not matched to a gene: 7. Looked up from germline, CDR1 is SGHKS and CDR2 is YYEKEE (reference sequence). The CDR3 is made up of 16 amino acids. This chain's CDR3 is CASSIGPGGSNQPQHF. The CDR3 nucleotides read TGTGCCAGCAGCATTGGGCCAGGGGGCAGCAATCAGCCCCAGCATTTT.

This rearrangement joins TRBV10-1 to TRBJ2-2, with TRBD1 identical over 7 bases. This CDR3 is built from 14 residues. V shed 10 bases, J shed 0 bases, and the junction held 5 bases outside the gene matches. Germline-derived CDR1 and CDR2 are WNHNN and SYGVQD (reference sequence). The CDR3 nucleotides are TGCGCCACCCGGGACAGCCCGAACACCGGGGAGCTGTTTTTT. It yields the protein CATRDSPNTGELFF.